This T cell receptor beta chain was recovered during a study of T cells in Graves' hyperthyroidism and ophthalmopathy. RNA transcripts gave rise to amplified TCR beta CDR3 regions. When the TCR CDR3 underwent first-round RT-PCR, the HTBI primer set was used. TCRdb processed the multiplex PCR reads anew with MiXCR; each CDR3 protein has one entry. Of a few hundred thousand distinct CDR3 sequences in the sample, 15% to 20% were seen once. Looked up from germline, CDR1 is MNHNS and CDR2 is SASEGT. The CDR3 runs 13 residues. Trimming removed 6 bases from V and 2 bases from J, with 11 bases in between. Out of more than 8 ml of fresh peripheral blood came the PBMCs.

The sample comprised blood. The gene calls are TRBV6-1 and TRBJ2-7, with a possible D match to TRBD2 (5 bases). The sequence was collected from a woman aged 45-65 years with Graves' hyperthyroidism. The CDR3 loop reads CASRPDGTYEQYV. The CDR3 region has the DNA TGTGCCAGCAGACCCGACGGGACCTACGAGCAGTACGTC.